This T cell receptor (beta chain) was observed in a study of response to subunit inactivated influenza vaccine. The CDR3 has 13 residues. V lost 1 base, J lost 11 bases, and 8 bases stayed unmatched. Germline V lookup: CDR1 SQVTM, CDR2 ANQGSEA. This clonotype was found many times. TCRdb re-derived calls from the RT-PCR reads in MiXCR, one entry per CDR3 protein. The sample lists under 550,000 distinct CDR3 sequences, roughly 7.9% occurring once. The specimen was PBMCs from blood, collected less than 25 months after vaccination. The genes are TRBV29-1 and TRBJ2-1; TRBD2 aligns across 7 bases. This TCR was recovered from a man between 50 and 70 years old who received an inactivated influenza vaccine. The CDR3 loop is CSVEGASGEKQFF. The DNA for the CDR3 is TGCAGCGTTGAAGGGGCTAGCGGAGAAAAGCAGTTCTTC.